This T cell receptor (beta chain) came from a study of blood T cell repertoires in COVID-19. V gave up 1 base and J gave up 7 bases; unmatched junction bases: 10. CDR3 size: 17 residues. The germline V gene encodes CDR1 MGHRA and CDR2 YSYEKL. Profiling relied on immunoSEQ multiplex PCR, and the TCRdb table lists in-frame clones only, not all of them. The sample includes 100,000 to 150,000 clones, 92% seen only once; the top ten take around 2.1%. Sequences were obtained from peripheral blood. The clonotype comes from a man aged 45-65 years with COVID-19, enrolled during active disease. The chain has TRBV4-1 and TRBJ2-2; 9 nucleotides align to TRBD1. In nucleotides, the CDR3 is TGCGCCAGCAGCCAAGTGAACCGGGACAGGGTTTTCGGGGAGCTGTTTTTT. This codes for CASSQVNRDRVFGELFF.